This T cell receptor (beta chain) was obtained from a study of blood T cell repertoires in COVID-19. The wider study: PBMCs, B-cell-depleted T cells, or T cells were the source of the cDNA or gDNA that made up the material.

Some clones are missing from TCRdb's copy, which holds only in-frame ones; the method was immunoSEQ multiplex PCR. The table shows about 350,000 clones, with 88% occurring only once. CDR1 and CDR2 from the germline V gene are SGHVS and FQNEAQ. V was shortened by 2 bases and J by 6 bases, with 14 bases between the two germline ends. The CDR3 totals 15 residues. The study recruited people aged roughly 18 to 100 years across about two dozen US areas. Cohorts were based on clinical histories the participants reported. The chain employs TRBV7-8 and TRBJ2-1; D may be TRBD2 (7 bases). Sequencing input: PBMCs or T cells enriched from blood (not recorded which). The source of this sequence is a woman aged 30 to 39 who had been exposed to COVID-19. The CDR3 DNA reads TGTGCCAGCAGCTTACGGGGGGCCCAGGGCAATGAGCAGTTCTTC. Protein sequence: CASSLRGAQGNEQFF.